The clone carrying this TCR beta chain was detected once. Measured with immunoSEQ multiplex PCR; TCRdb has only the in-frame clones, and not every one. The sample shows 70,000 to 95,000 clones, almost 90% of them seen only once. Trimming removed 0 bases at V and 9 bases at J, with 15 bases between. This CDR3 region has 16 residues. CDR1 is SEHNR and CDR2 is FQNEAQ in the germline V gene (reference sequence). The data derive from a study of blood T cell repertoires in COVID-19. Study at large: T cells, B-cell-depleted T cells, or PBMCs supplied cDNA or gDNA.

The source of this sequence is a human donor with active COVID-19. The donor label of this sample is uncertain. Material for sequencing was peripheral blood. The V call is TRBV7-9, the J call TRBJ1-6, with D maybe TRBD1 (5 bases). The CDR3 region has the DNA TGTGCCAGCAGCTTAGCCGGCGCAGGGTTGGGTTCACCCCTCCACTTT. Protein: CASSLAGAGLGSPLHF.